The rows below give T cell receptor beta chains drawn from one sample of a study of siplizumab effects on memory and regulatory T cells. Profiled with immunoSEQ multiplex PCR; TCRdb holds only in-frame clones, not every one. This sample carries approximately 100,000 clones, about 93% of them seen once, and the ten largest clones take about 1.5%. Sample: non-Treg CD4+ T cells sorted from blood. These receptors originate from a human donor in good health. Each CDR3 is given with its conserved first and last residue. A D gene is named only where the DNA matches it firmly.

J,D,V,DNA,CDR3
TRBJ2-5,NA,TRBV7-6,TGTGCCAGCAGCTTAGCAAAGGGCTCGCCGACCCAGTACTTC,CASSLAKGSPTQYF
TRBJ1-1,NA,TRBV15,TGTGCCACCAGCAGAGAGGAGGGGCGACAGGCGATGAACACTGAAGCTTTCTTT,CATSREEGRQAMNTEAFF
TRBJ2-7,NA,TRBV18,TGTGCCAGCTCACCAATGTCCCGGGAGCTCAACCACGAGCAGTACTTC,CASSPMSRELNHEQYF
TRBJ2-7,TRBD2,TRBV6-1,TGTGCCAGCAGTGAGGGGGGGATCTTGAACGAGCAGTACTTC,CASSEGGILNEQYF
TRBJ2-4,TRBD1,TRBV11-2,TGTGCCAGCAGCTTCGTCCCGGGACAGGGCGCCAAAAACATTCAGTACTTC,CASSFVPGQGAKNIQYF
TRBJ1-5,NA,TRBV4-2,TGTGCCAGCAGCCAAGATTTAAATCAGCCCCAGCATTTT,CASSQDLNQPQHF
TRBJ1-2,NA,TRBV4-1,TGCGCCAGCAGCCAAGTCCCGGGCGGGTCTAACTATGGCTACACCTTC,CASSQVPGGSNYGYTF
TRBJ1-1,TRBD1,TRBV7-3,TGTGCCAGCAGCCCCGGGACAGGGGGCGGACTCTGGGTGACGAACACTGAAGCTTTCTTT,CASSPGTGGGLWVTNTEAFF
TRBJ2-7,TRBD1,TRBV5-6,TGTGCCAGCACCAGAACACAGGGGATCGTTTACGAGCAGTACTTC,CASTRTQGIVYEQYF
TRBJ1-5,TRBD1,TRBV6-5,TGTGCCAGCAAAGAACTGGGGACAGGTAATCAGCCCCAGCATTTT,CASKELGTGNQPQHF
TRBJ1-1,NA,TRBV5-1,TGCGCCAGCAGCCCCAGGGTTCAGAGGACTGAAGCTTTCTTT,CASSPRVQRTEAFF